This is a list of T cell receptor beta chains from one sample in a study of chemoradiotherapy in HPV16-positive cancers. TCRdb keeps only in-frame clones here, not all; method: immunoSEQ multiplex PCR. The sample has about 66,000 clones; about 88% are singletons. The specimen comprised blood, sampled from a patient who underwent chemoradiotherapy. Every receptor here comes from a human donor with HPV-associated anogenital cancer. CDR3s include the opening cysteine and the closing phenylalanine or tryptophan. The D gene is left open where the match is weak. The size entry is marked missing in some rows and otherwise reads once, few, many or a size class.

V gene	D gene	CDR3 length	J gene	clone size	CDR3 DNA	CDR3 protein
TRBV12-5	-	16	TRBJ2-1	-	TGTGCTAGTGGTCTCGGGACTCTGCAACCCTACAATGAGCAGTTCTTC	CASGLGTLQPYNEQFF
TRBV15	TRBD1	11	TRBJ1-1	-	TGTGCCACCAGGATGGACAGGGCCGCTTTCTTT	CATRMDRAAFF
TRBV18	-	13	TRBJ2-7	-	TGTGCCAGCTCACCGTCTGGAACCTACGAGCAGTACTTC	CASSPSGTYEQYF
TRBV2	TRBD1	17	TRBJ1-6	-	TGTGCCAGCAGCCACGATCCGGACAGGGGGGATAATTCACCCCTCCACTTT	CASSHDPDRGDNSPLHF
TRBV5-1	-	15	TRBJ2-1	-	TGCGCCAGCAGCTTACGGGTTAGCTCCTACAATGAGCAGTTCTTC	CASSLRVSSYNEQFF
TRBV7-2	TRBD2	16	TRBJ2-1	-	TGTGCCAGCAGCTCGCCGGGACTAGCCGACTACAATGAGCAGTTCTTC	CASSSPGLADYNEQFF
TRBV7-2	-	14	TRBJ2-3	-	TGTGCCAGCAGCTTACTGACAGTCACAGATACGCAGTATTTT	CASSLLTVTDTQYF
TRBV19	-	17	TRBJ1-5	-	TGTGCCAGTAGTATAAGGTTCGATTCCGGGGGCGGCCAGCCCCAGCATTTT	CASSIRFDSGGGQPQHF
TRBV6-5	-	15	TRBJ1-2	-	TGTGCCAGCAGTTACGGTCAGGTTCTTAACTATGGCTACACCTTC	CASSYGQVLNYGYTF
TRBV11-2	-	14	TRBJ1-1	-	TGTGCCAGCAGCTTAGATGGGGGGCGCAGTGAGGCTTTCTTT	CASSLDGGRSEAFF
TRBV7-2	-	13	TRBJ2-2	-	TGTGCCAGCAGCTTTGAGCGAGCCGGGGAGCTGTTTTTT	CASSFERAGELFF
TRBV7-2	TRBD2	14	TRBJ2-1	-	TGTGCCAGCGGACTAGCGGGAAAGTACAATGAGCAGTTCTTC	CASGLAGKYNEQFF
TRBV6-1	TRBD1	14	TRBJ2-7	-	TGTGCCAGCAGTTTAGCCGGGACAGATTACGAGCAGTACTTC	CASSLAGTDYEQYF
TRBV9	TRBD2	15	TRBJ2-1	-	TGTGCCAGCAGCCAACTAGCGGGGTCTTACAATGAGCAGTTCTTC	CASSQLAGSYNEQFF
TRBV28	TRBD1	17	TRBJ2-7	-	TGTGCCAGCAGGCTATCCCAGCGGGGACAGGGGGCGCACGAGCAGTACTTC	CASRLSQRGQGAHEQYF
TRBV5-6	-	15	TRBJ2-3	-	TGTGCCAGCAGCTTCATTTTAGGGGTGGAAGATACGCAGTATTTT	CASSFILGVEDTQYF
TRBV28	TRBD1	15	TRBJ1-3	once	TGTGCCAGCAGTACATCTTTCACAGGGGTAAACACCATATATTTT	CASSTSFTGVNTIYF
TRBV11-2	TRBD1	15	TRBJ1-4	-	TGTGCCAGCAGCTCCACGACAGGGCAGGGTGAAAAACTGTTTTTT	CASSSTTGQGEKLFF
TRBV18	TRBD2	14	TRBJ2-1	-	TGTGCCAGCTTCTTAGCGGGGGGTTACAATGAGCAGTTCTTC	CASFLAGGYNEQFF
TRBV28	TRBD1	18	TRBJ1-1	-	TGTGCCAGCAGTCCTCTCGGGACAGGACTGATATTTAACACTGAAGCTTTCTTT	CASSPLGTGLIFNTEAFF
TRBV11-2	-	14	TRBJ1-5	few	TGTGCCAGCAGCCGAGGGGTCATTGGTCAGCCCCAGCATTTT	CASSRGVIGQPQHF
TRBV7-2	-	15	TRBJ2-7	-	TGTGCCAGCACCCTTACAGGAGGAGGCACCTACGAGCAGTACTTC	CASTLTGGGTYEQYF
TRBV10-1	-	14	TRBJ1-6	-	TGCGCCAGCAGTGAGTCGGACAGCTATTCACCCCTCCACTTT	CASSESDSYSPLHF
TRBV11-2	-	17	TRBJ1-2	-	TGTGCCAGCAGCTTGATTAGTGGGCAAGACAGGAACTATGGCTACACCTTC	CASSLISGQDRNYGYTF